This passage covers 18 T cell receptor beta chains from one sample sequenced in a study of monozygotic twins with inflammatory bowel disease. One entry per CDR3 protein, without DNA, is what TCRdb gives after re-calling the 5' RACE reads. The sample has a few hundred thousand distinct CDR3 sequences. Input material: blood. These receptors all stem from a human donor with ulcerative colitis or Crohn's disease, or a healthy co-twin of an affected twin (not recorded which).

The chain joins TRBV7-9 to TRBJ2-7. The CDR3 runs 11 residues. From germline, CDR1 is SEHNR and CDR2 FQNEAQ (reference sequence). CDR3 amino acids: CASSDNYEQYF.

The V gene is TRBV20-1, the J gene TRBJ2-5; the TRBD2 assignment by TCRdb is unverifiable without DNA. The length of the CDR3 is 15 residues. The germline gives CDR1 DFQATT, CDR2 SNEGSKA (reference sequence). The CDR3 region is CSAREGLAGKETQYF.

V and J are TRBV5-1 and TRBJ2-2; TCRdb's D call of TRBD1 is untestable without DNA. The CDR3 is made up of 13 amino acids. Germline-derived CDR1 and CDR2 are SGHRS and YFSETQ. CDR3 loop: CASKDRASGELFF.

This CDR3 reads CASSRAPLGSTDTQYF. This sequence joins TRBV5-1 and TRBJ2-3. This CDR3 has 16 amino acids. Germline values: CDR1 SGHRS, CDR2 YFSETQ.

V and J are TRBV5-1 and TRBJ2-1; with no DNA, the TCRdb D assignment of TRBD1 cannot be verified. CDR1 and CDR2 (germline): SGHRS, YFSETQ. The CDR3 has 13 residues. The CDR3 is CASSATGGNEQFF.

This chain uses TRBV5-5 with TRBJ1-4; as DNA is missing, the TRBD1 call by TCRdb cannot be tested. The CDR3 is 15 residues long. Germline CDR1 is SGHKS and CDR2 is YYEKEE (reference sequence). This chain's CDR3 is CASQTTRDSYEKLFF.

CDR3 protein: CASSYNAAEQYF. The rearrangement uses TRBV6-6 and TRBJ2-7. The germline V gene has CDR1 MNHNY and CDR2 SVGAGI (reference sequence). This CDR3 spans 12 amino acids.

CDR3 in amino acids: CASSKAQDRVRGSNQPQHF. The J gene is TRBJ1-5, the V gene TRBV21-1; TCRdb's D gene call, TRBD1, goes unchecked for lack of DNA. TRBV21-1 is flagged as a pseudogene. This CDR3 comprises 19 residues.

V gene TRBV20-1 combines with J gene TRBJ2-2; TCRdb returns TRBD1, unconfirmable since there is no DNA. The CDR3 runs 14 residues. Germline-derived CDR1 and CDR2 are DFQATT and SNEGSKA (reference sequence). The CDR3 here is CSARTGGNTGELFF.

The CDR3 spells CSGRLTGGTGELFF. The V gene is TRBV29-1, the J gene TRBJ2-2; TCRdb gives TRBD1 as the D gene, but with no DNA this cannot be confirmed. CDR3 length: 14 amino acids. Germline loops: CDR1 SQVTM, CDR2 ANQGSEA.

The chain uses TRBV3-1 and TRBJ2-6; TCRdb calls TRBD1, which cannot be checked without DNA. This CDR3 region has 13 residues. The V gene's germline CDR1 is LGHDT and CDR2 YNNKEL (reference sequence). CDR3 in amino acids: CASSHRAGNVLTF.

The CDR3 region is CASMRDNQPQHF. The gene calls are TRBV12-3 or TRBV12-4 and TRBJ1-5. The CDR3 is 12 amino acids.

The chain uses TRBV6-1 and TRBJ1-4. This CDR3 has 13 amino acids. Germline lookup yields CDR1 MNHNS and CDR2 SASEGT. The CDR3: CASSDMYQEKLFF.

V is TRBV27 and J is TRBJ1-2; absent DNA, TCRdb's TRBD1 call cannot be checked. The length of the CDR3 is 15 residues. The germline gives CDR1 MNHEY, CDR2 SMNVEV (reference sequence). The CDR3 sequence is CASSRTPSGWGGYTF.

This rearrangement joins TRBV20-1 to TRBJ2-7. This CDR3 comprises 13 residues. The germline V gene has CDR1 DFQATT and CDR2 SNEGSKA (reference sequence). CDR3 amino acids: CSASGRGSYEQYF.

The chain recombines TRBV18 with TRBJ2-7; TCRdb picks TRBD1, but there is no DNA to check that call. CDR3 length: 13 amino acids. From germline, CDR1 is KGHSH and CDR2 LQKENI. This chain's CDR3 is CASSPADRAEQYF.

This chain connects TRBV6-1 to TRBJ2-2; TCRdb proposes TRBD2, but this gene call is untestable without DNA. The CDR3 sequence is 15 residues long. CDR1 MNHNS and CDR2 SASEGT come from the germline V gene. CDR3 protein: CASSPSGELTGELFF.

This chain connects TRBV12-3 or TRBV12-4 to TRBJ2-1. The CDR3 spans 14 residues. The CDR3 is CASSLTLGNNEQFF.